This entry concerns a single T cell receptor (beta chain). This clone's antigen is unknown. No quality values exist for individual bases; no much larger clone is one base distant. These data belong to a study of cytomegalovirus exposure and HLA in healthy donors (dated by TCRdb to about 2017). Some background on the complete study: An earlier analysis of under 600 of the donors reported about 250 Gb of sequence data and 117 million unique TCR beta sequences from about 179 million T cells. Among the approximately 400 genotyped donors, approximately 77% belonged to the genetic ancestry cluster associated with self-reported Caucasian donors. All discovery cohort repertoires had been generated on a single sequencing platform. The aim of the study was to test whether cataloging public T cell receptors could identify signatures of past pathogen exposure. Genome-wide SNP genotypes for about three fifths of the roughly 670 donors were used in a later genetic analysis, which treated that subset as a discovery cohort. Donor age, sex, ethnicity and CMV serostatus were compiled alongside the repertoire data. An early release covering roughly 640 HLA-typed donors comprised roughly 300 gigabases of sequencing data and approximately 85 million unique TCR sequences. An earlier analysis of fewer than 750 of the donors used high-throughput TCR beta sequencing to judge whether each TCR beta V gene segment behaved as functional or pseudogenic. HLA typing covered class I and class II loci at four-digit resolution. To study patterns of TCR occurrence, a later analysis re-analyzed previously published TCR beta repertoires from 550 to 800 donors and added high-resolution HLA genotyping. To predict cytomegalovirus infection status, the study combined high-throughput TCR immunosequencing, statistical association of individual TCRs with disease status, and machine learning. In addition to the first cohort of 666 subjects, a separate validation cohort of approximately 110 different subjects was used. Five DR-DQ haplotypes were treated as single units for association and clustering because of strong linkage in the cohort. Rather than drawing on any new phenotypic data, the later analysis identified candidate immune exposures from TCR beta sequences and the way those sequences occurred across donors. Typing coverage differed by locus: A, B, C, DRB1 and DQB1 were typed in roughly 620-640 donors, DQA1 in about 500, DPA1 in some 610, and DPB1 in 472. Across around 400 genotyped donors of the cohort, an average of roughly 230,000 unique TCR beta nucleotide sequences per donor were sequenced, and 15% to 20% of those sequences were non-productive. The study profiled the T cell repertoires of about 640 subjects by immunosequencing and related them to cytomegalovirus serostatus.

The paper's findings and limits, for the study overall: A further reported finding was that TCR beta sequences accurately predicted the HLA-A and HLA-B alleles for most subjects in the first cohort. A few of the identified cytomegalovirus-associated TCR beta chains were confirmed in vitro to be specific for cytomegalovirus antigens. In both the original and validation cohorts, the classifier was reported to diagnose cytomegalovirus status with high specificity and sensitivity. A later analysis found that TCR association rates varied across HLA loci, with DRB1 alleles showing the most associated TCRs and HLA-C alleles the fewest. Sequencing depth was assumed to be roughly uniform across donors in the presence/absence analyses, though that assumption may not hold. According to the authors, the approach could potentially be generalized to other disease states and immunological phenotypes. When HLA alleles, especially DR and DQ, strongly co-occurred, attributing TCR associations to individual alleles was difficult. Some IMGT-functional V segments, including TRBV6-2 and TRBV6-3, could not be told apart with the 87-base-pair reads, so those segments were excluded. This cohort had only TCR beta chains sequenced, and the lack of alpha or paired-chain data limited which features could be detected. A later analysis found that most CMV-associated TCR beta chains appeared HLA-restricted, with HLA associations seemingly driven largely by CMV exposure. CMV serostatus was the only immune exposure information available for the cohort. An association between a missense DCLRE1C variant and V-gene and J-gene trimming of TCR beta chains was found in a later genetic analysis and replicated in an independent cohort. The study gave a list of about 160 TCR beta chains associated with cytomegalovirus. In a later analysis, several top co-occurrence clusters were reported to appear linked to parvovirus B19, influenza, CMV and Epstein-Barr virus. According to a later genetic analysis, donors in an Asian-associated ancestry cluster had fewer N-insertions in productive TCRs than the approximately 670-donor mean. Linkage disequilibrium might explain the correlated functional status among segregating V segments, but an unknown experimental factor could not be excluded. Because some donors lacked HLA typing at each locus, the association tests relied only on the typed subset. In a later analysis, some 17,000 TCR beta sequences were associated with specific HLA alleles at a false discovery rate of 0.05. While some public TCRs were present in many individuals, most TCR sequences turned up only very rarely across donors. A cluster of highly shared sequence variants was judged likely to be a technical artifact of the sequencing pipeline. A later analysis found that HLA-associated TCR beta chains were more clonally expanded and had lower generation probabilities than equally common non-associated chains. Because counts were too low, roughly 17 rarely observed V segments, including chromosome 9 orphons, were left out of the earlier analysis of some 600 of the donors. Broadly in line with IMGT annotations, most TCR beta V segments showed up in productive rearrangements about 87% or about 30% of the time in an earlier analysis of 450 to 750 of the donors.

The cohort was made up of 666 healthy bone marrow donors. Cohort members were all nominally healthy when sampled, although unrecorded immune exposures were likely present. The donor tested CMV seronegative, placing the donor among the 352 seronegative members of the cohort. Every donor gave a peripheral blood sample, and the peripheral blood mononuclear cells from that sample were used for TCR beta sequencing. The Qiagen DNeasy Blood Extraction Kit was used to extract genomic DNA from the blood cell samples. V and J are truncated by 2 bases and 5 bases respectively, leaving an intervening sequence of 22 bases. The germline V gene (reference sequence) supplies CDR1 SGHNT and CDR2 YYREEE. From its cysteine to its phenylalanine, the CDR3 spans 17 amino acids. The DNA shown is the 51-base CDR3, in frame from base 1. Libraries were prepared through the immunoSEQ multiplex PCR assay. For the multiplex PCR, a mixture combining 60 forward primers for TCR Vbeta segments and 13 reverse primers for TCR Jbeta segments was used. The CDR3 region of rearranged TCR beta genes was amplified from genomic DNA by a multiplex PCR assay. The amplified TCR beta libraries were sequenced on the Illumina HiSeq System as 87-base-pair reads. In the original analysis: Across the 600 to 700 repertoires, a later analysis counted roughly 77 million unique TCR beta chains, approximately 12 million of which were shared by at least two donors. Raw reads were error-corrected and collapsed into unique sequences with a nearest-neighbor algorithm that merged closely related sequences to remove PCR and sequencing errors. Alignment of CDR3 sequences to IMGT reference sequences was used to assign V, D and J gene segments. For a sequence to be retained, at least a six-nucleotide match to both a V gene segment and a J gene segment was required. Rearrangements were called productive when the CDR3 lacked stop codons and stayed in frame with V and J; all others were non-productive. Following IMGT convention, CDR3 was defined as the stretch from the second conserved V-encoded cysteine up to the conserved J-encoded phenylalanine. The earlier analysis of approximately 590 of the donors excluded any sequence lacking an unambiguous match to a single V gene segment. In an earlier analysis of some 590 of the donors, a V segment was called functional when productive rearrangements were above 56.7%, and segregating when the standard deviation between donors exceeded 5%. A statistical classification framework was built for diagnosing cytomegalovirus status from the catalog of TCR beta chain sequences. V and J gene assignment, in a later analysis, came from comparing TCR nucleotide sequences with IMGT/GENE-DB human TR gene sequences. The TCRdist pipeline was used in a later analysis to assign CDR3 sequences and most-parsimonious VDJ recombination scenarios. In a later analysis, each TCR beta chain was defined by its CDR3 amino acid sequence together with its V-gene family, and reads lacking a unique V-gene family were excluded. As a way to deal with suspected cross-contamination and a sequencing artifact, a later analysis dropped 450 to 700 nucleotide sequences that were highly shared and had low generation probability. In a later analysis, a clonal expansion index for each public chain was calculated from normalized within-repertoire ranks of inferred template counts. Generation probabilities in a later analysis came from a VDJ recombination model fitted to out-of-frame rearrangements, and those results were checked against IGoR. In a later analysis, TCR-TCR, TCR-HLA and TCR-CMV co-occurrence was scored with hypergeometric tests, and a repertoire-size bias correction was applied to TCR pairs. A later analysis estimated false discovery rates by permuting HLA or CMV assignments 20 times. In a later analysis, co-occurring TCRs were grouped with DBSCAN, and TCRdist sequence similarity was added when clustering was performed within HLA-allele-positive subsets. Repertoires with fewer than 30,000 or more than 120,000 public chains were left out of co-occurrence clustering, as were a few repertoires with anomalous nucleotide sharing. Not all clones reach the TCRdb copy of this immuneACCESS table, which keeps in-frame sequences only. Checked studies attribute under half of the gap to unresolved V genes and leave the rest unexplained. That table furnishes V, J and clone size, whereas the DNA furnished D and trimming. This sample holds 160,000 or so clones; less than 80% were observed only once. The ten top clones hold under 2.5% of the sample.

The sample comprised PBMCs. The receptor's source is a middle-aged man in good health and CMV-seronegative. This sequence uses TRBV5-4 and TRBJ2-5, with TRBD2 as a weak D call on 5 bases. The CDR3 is CASSFIWRNRGEETQYF. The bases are TGTGCCAGCAGCTTTATTTGGCGGAACCGTGGGGAGGAGACCCAGTACTTC.